This T cell receptor (beta chain) was recovered during a study of cytomegalovirus exposure and HLA in healthy donors. Germline V lookup: CDR1 SEHNR, CDR2 FQNEAQ (reference sequence). This CDR3 is built from 13 residues. V trimming: 5 bases; J trimming: 8 bases; junction bases outside the gene matches: 3. Of note for this clone: As yet, its antigen is unknown.

The PCR had 60 Vbeta and 13 Jbeta primers. The repertoire was sequenced with immunoSEQ multiplex PCR; TCRdb's copy has only in-frame clones and lacks some. The table records around 300,000 clones, about 90% of them present only once. Study-wide findings and caveats: Later genetic work tied a missense DCLRE1C variant to beta-chain V and J trimming.

Healthy individuals who donated bone marrow served as the donors. What was sequenced was PBMCs. The clonotype originates from a woman under 30 in good health and CMV-seronegative. The chain has TRBV7-9 and TRBJ2-4; 10 bases are a match to TRBD2. The DNA for the CDR3 is TGTGCCAGCAGCACGAGCGGGGGGGACATTCAGTACTTC. Translated, it gives CASSTSGGDIQYF.